The 30 T cell receptor beta chains below all came from one sample that was sequenced in a study of early T cells in non-severe SARS-CoV-2 infection. A single record per CDR3 protein comes from TCRdb applying MiXCR to the 5' RACE reads. The data show 100,000 or so distinct CDR3 sequences, about 12% seen once. The sample comprised whole blood. These receptors were taken from an adult who was a healthcare worker with PCR-confirmed SARS-CoV-2 infection or an uninfected control (not recorded which).

The chain carries TRBV7-8 and TRBJ1-1; unclear D gene. The CDR3 runs 13 residues. Trimming cost V 2 bases and J 3 bases, with 7 bases left between them. Germline-derived CDR1 and CDR2 are SGHVS and FQNEAQ. CDR3 amino acids: CASSLSWDTEAFF. In nucleotides, the CDR3 is TGTGCCAGCAGCTTATCTTGGGACACTGAAGCTTTCTTT.

V and J are TRBV2 and TRBJ2-5; D gene unclear. Germline lookup yields CDR1 SNHLY and CDR2 FYNNEI. The CDR3 spans 11 residues. The CDR3 DNA reads as TGTGCAAGCCAGGTTGGAGAGACCCAGTACTTC. It translates to CASQVGETQYF.

This clonotype was observed many times. This rearrangement joins TRBV7-2 to TRBJ2-1; TRBD2 aligns across 12 bases. The germline gives CDR1 SGHTA, CDR2 FQGNSA. Unmatched junction bases numbered 3, after V lost 5 bases and J lost 4 bases. The length of the CDR3 is 15 residues. CDR3 coding DNA: TGTGCCAGCAGCCCACTAGCGGGAGGTTACAATGAGCAGTTCTTC. This sequence encodes CASSPLAGGYNEQFF.

This clonotype was counted at least ten times. The V and J genes are TRBV28 and TRBJ1-1, with a possible D match to TRBD1 (5 bases). V lost 4 bases and J lost 5, with 11 bases in between. The CDR3 is 13 residues long. The germline V gene has CDR1 MDHEN and CDR2 SYDVKM. The CDR3 is CASSYSGRTEAFF. CDR3 nucleotides: TGTGCCAGCAGTTATTCAGGGCGGACTGAAGCTTTCTTT. The variable domain in full, completed from reference TRBV28 and TRBJ1-1, reads DVKVTQSSRYLVKRTGEKVFLECVQDMDHENMFWYRQDPGLGLRLIYFSYDVKMKEKGDIPEGYSVSREKKERFSLILESASTNQTSMYLCASSYSGRTEAFFGQGTRLTVV.

Ten or more counts support this clonotype. The chain has TRBV28 and TRBJ2-6; weak D call: TRBD1 (6 bases). The CDR3 runs 13 residues. Germline V gene data show CDR1 as MDHEN and CDR2 as SYDVKM. Trimming took 5 bases from V and 7 from J, leaving 9 bases between them. For the CDR3, the DNA is TGTGCCAGCAGTACCAGGGGTGCCAACGTCCTGACTTTC. Protein: CASSTRGANVLTF.

Only a few counts were recorded for this clonotype. The DNA of the CDR3 is TGTGCCAGCAGCTTAGTCGGGGGGAACACCGGGGAGCTGTTTTTT. Translating gives CASSLVGGNTGELFF. The chain carries TRBV7-8 and TRBJ2-2; TRBD2 might be the D (6 bases). V gave up 1 base and J gave up 1 base, with 7 bases separating them. This CDR3 has 15 amino acids. Germline-derived CDR1 and CDR2 are SGHVS and FQNEAQ.

The chain uses TRBV29-1 and TRBJ2-1; 7 positions match TRBD2. The germline gives CDR1 SQVTM, CDR2 ANQGSEA. V was clipped by 6 bases and J by 10 bases; unmatched bases: 6. The CDR3 totals 11 residues. The CDR3: CSVGGAREQFF. The CDR3 DNA reads TGCAGCGTGGGAGGGGCACGCGAGCAGTTCTTC.

This clonotype was observed at least ten times. The genes are TRBV11-2 and TRBJ2-7; D remains unclear. CDR1 SGHAT and CDR2 FQNNGV come from the germline V gene. CDR3 size: 14 residues. V was trimmed by 3 bases and J by 3 bases, leaving 12 bases between them. The CDR3 loop reads CASSFKGNYYEQYF. The CDR3 nucleotides are TGTGCCAGCAGCTTCAAAGGGAATTACTACGAGCAGTACTTC.

The chain links TRBV7-2 to TRBJ2-4, with 7 bases lining up with TRBD1. V shed 7 bases, J shed 0 bases, and the junction held 12 bases outside the gene matches. Germline assignment: CDR1 SGHTA and CDR2 FQGNSA. The CDR3 consists of 17 residues. The CDR3 sequence: CASMKREGALAKNIQYF. Here the CDR3 DNA reads TGTGCCAGCATGAAGAGAGAGGGGGCCTTAGCCAAAAACATTCAGTACTTC.

The CDR3 protein is CASSQEAGLLYEQYF. The CDR3 DNA is TGCGCCAGCAGCCAAGAAGCGGGACTACTCTACGAGCAGTACTTC. V is TRBV4-1 and J is TRBJ2-7, with TRBD2 matching over 7 bases. Germline CDR1 and CDR2: MGHRA and YSYEKL. The CDR3 has 15 amino acids. J lost 3 bases, V lost 0 bases, and 5 bases had no gene match.

This clonotype was counted at least ten times. The chain combines TRBV4-3 with TRBJ1-4; D gene uncertain. Trimming shortened V by 1 base and J by 8 bases, and 8 bases separated the two germline ends. Germline CDR1 reads LGHNA; CDR2 reads YSLEER. CDR3 length: 13 residues. The CDR3 protein is CASSQGAGEKLFF. DNA for the CDR3: TGCGCCAGCAGCCAAGGAGCGGGCGAAAAACTGTTTTTT.

The chain employs TRBV12-3 or TRBV12-4 and TRBJ2-7, with 8 bases fitting TRBD1. The CDR3 runs 14 residues. V lost 4 bases and J lost 3; bases outside the gene matches: 5. The CDR3 sequence: CASSSRDRLYEQYF. CDR3 nucleotide sequence: TGTGCCAGCAGTTCCCGGGACAGGCTCTACGAGCAGTACTTC.

This clonotype was recorded a few times. The rearrangement joins TRBV28 to TRBJ2-7, with 7 bases matching TRBD1. The J segment lost 3 bases and the V segment lost 3 bases, leaving 2 bases of the junction unmatched. CDR3 length equals 13 residues. Per the germline V gene, CDR1 is MDHEN and CDR2 is SYDVKM. The CDR3 bases are TGTGCCAGCAGTTTGGGACAGCTCTACGAGCAGTACTTC. Translating gives CASSLGQLYEQYF. Based on the CDR3 plus reference TRBV28 and TRBJ2-7, the full variable domain is DVKVTQSSRYLVKRTGEKVFLECVQDMDHENMFWYRQDPGLGLRLIYFSYDVKMKEKGDIPEGYSVSREKKERFSLILESASTNQTSMYLCASSLGQLYEQYFGPGTRLTVT.

This clonotype appeared a few times. This rearrangement joins TRBV12-3 or TRBV12-4 to TRBJ2-2; 10 nucleotides line up with TRBD2. The trim removed 5 bases at V and 0 bases at J, leaving 3 bases unmatched. The length of the CDR3 is 16 residues. In DNA, the CDR3 is TGTGCCAGCAGTCCCACTAGCGGGACGAACACCGGGGAGCTGTTTTTT. This codes for CASSPTSGTNTGELFF.

On this clonotype: This could be a read error, since a much larger clone is one nucleotide away. The chain couples TRBV4-1 to TRBJ2-7, with TRBD2 identical over 8 bases. The CDR3 extends over 16 amino acids. CDR1 and CDR2 (germline): MGHRA, YSYEKL. Here the CDR3 reads CANSSTVGRASYEQYF. The CDR3 DNA sequence: TGCGCCAACAGCTCAACGGTCGGGAGGGCCTCCTACGAGCAGTACTTC.

This clonotype was seen many times. The chain couples TRBV9 to TRBJ2-3; perhaps TRBD2 as D (6 bases). Between the trimmed V and J ends, which lost 3 bases and 2 bases, there was a span of 13 bases. The CDR3 extends over 15 amino acids. From germline, CDR1 is SGDLS and CDR2 YYNGEE. The CDR3 DNA reads as TGTGCCAGCAGCGCAAGGACTAACCCCACAGATACGCAGTATTTT. It encodes CASSARTNPTDTQYF. The full variable domain, in which reference TRBV9 and TRBJ2-3 provide the parts outside the CDR3, is DSGVTQTPKHLITATGQRVTLRCSPRSGDLSVYWYQQSLDQGLQFLIQYYNGEERAKGNILERFSAQQFPDLHSELNLSSLELGDSALYFCASSARTNPTDTQYFGPGTRLTVL.

This clonotype occurred many times. The V call is TRBV7-2, the J call TRBJ2-7, with no clear D. The CDR3 totals 14 residues. Deletions cut 5 bases from V and 6 bases from J, with 17 bases between. Germline V gene data show CDR1 as SGHTA and CDR2 as FQGNSA. Here the CDR3 reads CASSKPPDGLEQYF. The CDR3 nucleotides read TGTGCCAGCAGCAAACCACCGGACGGCCTCGAGCAGTACTTC.

This chain uses TRBV2 with TRBJ2-1; possibly TRBD2 for D (7 bases). The V end lost 7 bases, the J end lost 7 bases, and 20 bases lay between the germline ends. The CDR3 has 15 residues. From germline, CDR1 is SNHLY and CDR2 FYNNEI. The CDR3 loop reads CASTPGWEGGNEQFF. The CDR3 nucleotides read TGTGCCAGCACCCCGGGATGGGAGGGGGGGAATGAGCAGTTCTTC. The variable domain in full, completed from reference TRBV2 and TRBJ2-1, reads EPEVTQTPSHQVTQMGQEVILRCVPISNHLYFYWYRQILGQKVEFLVSFYNNEISEKSEIFDDQFSVERPDGSNFTLKIRSTKLEDSAMYFCASTPGWEGGNEQFFGPGTRLTVL.

This clonotype was seen a few times. The chain joins TRBV6-6 to TRBJ2-6; the D gene is possibly TRBD1 (7 bases). The CDR3 is 18 residues long. Germline loops: CDR1 MNHNY, CDR2 SVGAGI (reference sequence). V gave up 5 bases and J gave up 0 bases, with 17 bases separating them. CDR3 DNA: TGTGCCAGCAGTAGATCGCAGGGGGGAACCTCTGGGGCCAACGTCCTGACTTTC. It codes for CASSRSQGGTSGANVLTF.

This clonotype occurred many times. The V call is TRBV18, the J call TRBJ2-7; D may be TRBD1 (5 bases). The length of the CDR3 is 12 residues. The V gene lost 0 bases and the J gene lost 5 bases, with 5 bases spanning the gap. Germline V gives CDR1 KGHSH, CDR2 LQKENI. The DNA of the CDR3 is TGTGCCAGCTCACCACCGGGGCACGAGCAGTACTTC. This sequence encodes CASSPPGHEQYF.

This chain links TRBV28 with TRBJ2-7; 7 bases are shared with TRBD1. J gave up 3 bases and V 8 bases, and 7 bases lay outside the gene matches. This CDR3 has 13 amino acids. In germline, CDR1 is MDHEN, CDR2 SYDVKM. CDR3 nucleotides: TGTGCCAGCCAGGGACAGTTACTCTACGAGCAGTACGTC. Translating it yields CASQGQLLYEQYV.

This clonotype was recorded at least ten times. This chain joins TRBV10-1 and TRBJ2-2, with 7 bases that match TRBD1. Germline CDR1 WNHNN, CDR2 SYGVQD (reference sequence). V dropped 9 bases and J dropped 2; count of bases not matched to a gene: 9. This CDR3 has 15 amino acids. CDR3 region: CASVKGANNTGELFF. DNA for the CDR3: TGCGCCAGTGTTAAGGGGGCGAATAACACCGGGGAGCTGTTTTTT.

The V and J genes are TRBV5-5 and TRBJ2-2; 9 bases align to TRBD1. This CDR3 has 17 amino acids. Germline lookup yields CDR1 SGHKS and CDR2 YYEKEE (reference sequence). V lost 2 bases, J lost 1 base, and 6 bases stayed unmatched. The CDR3 sequence: CASSLRPDRGNTGELFF. CDR3 DNA sequence: TGTGCCAGCAGCTTAAGACCGGACAGGGGGAACACCGGGGAGCTGTTTTTT.

The rearrangement joins TRBV9 to TRBJ2-7; 9 nucleotides line up with TRBD2. V shed 3 bases and J 6 bases; nucleotides not matched to a gene: 13. Germline V gene lookup returns CDR1 SGDLS and CDR2 YYNGEE. CDR3 length equals 16 residues. This CDR3 reads CASSAFMAGGRGEQYF. As DNA, the CDR3 is TGTGCCAGCAGCGCCTTTATGGCGGGAGGGCGCGGCGAGCAGTACTTC.

This clonotype came up many times. V gene TRBV14 combines with J gene TRBJ2-1; 10 bases are shared with TRBD2. Germline loops: CDR1 SGHDN, CDR2 FVKESK. The CDR3 is made up of 15 amino acids. The junction had 4 bases not matched to a gene; V was cut back by 4 bases and J by 4 bases. The CDR3 is CASSPHSGRYNEQFF. CDR3 in DNA: TGTGCCAGCAGCCCCCATAGCGGGAGGTACAATGAGCAGTTCTTC.

There are many counts of this clonotype. This rearrangement joins TRBV15 to TRBJ1-2; 9 nucleotides agree with TRBD1. The V and J ends lost 5 bases and 8 bases, in that order; junction bases with no gene match: 6. CDR1 is LNHNV, CDR2 YYDKDF, per germline (reference sequence). CDR3 size: 13 residues. The CDR3 DNA follows: TGTGCCACCAGCGGCAACAGGGGGCAGGGCTACACCTTC. Protein product: CATSGNRGQGYTF.

The chain joins TRBV6-2 or TRBV6-3 to TRBJ2-1, with 7 bases lining up with TRBD2. The CDR3 has 12 amino acids. The germline gives CDR1 MNHEY, CDR2 SVGEGT. Trimming took 6 bases from V and 5 from J; bases not matched to a gene: 1. The CDR3 is CASRGRDNEQFF. In DNA, the CDR3 is TGTGCCAGCAGGGGGAGGGACAATGAGCAGTTCTTC.

This clonotype came up a few times. V usage is TRBV20-1 and J usage is TRBJ2-1; 12 bases are shared with TRBD2. This CDR3 comprises 15 residues. Germline values: CDR1 DFQATT, CDR2 SNEGSKA (reference sequence). V lost 6 bases and J lost 11; bases outside the gene matches: 14. CDR3 loop: CSAASALAGGVKQFF. DNA of the CDR3: TGCAGTGCCGCCTCGGCCCTAGCGGGAGGGGTTAAGCAGTTCTTC.

This clonotype was seen only a few times. V gene TRBV27 combines with J gene TRBJ2-7, with a tentative D call TRBD2 (6 bases). V gave up 0 bases and J gave up 3 bases, with 6 bases separating them. Germline assignment: CDR1 MNHEY and CDR2 SMNVEV (reference sequence). This CDR3 is built from 13 residues. CDR3 residues: CASSLSGGYEQYF. In DNA, the CDR3 is TGTGCCAGCAGTTTATCGGGGGGCTACGAGCAGTACTTC.

This chain uses TRBV3-1 with TRBJ1-2, with D possibly being TRBD1 (5 bases). Germline CDR1 is LGHDT and CDR2 is YNNKEL (reference sequence). The CDR3 has 15 amino acids. V lost 6 bases, J lost 6 bases, and 20 bases lay in between. The CDR3 here is CASSPYEQVFDGYTF. The CDR3 bases are TGTGCCAGCAGTCCTTATGAACAGGTTTTTGATGGCTACACCTTC. Based on the CDR3 plus reference TRBV3-1 and TRBJ1-2, the full variable domain is DTAVSQTPKYLVTQMGNDKSIKCEQNLGHDTMYWYKQDSKKFLKIMFSYNNKELIINETVPNRFSPKSPDKAHLNLHINSLELGDSAVYFCASSPYEQVFDGYTFGSGTRLTVV.